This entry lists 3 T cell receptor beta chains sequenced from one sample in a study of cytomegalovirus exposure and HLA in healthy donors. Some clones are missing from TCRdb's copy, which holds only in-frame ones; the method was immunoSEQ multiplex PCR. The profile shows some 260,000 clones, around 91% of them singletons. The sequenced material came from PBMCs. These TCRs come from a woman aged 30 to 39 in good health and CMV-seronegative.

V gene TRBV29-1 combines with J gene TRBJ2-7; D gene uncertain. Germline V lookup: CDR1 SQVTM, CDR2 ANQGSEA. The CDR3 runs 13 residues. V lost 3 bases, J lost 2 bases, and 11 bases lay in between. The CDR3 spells CSVELAVAYEQYF. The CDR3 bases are TGCAGCGTTGAGCTGGCAGTTGCCTACGAGCAGTACTTC.

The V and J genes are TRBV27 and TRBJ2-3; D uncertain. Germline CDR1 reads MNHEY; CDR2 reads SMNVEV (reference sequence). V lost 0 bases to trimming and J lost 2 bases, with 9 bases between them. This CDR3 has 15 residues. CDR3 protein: CASSLSSSYTDTQYF. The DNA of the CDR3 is TGTGCCAGCAGTTTATCATCCAGCTACACAGATACGCAGTATTTT.

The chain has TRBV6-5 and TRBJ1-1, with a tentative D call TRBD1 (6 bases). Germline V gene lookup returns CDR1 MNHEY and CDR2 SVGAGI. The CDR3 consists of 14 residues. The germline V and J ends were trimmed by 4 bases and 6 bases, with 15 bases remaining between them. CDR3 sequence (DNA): TGTGCCAGCAGTTCGGCAGGGGCCCCCGCTGAAGCTTTCTTT. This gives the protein CASSSAGAPAEAFF.